This T cell receptor (beta chain) was documented in a study of blood T cell repertoires in COVID-19. The length of the CDR3 is 12 residues. Germline CDR1 and CDR2: PRHDT and FYEKMQ (reference sequence). The V end lost 5 bases, the J end lost 8 bases, and 9 bases lay between the germline ends. Participants were aged about 18 to 90 years, lived in under 30 US areas, and enrolled virtually. Recovery meant two consecutive negative NP/OP PCR tests, professional clearance, or resolved symptoms. Some clones are missing from TCRdb's copy, which holds only in-frame ones; the method was immunoSEQ multiplex PCR. The sample holds 180,000 or so clones, roughly 88% seen once.

This sequence originates from a woman aged 30 to 39 who had recovered from COVID-19. The sample consisted of PBMCs or T cells enriched from blood (not recorded which). The chain is built from TRBV13 and TRBJ1-4; no clear D gene. CDR3 in amino acids: CASSQAPEKLFF. Written as DNA, the CDR3 is TGTGCCAGCAGCCAGGCACCCGAAAAACTGTTTTTT.